The 8 T cell receptor beta chains below come from one sample, sequenced in a study of PD-1 blockade in classical Hodgkin lymphoma (dated by TCRdb to 2020 to 2021). This sample's time point label indicates: cycle 1 day 1 (C1D1), immediately before nivolumab initiation. Every trial patient had relapsed after autologous stem cell transplantation, and cohorts A, B and C differed in prior brentuximab vedotin exposure. The library was produced with the immunoSEQ multiplex PCR assay. What TCRdb holds here is the immuneACCESS table cut down to in-frame rearrangements. Part of the clones is not present; checked against another copy, under half of the missing clones reflect an unresolved V gene, and the others are unexplained. The sample records just under 100,000 clones, around four fifths of which are singletons. Of the sample, 12% is held by the ten largest clones. Specimen: peripheral blood mononuclear cells (PBMCs), collected at baseline. The receptors here all came from a human donor with classical Hodgkin lymphoma.

The V gene is TRBV6-1, the J gene TRBJ2-7; D gene unclear. Germline V gives CDR1 MNHNS, CDR2 SASEGT. V was trimmed by 4 bases and J by 4 bases, leaving 5 bases between them. The CDR3 totals 11 residues. The CDR3 sequence: CASSGWYEQYF. CDR3 coding DNA: TGTGCCAGCAGTGGGTGGTACGAGCAGTACTTC.

This clone was seen only once. The chain has TRBV5-1 and TRBJ2-1; tentatively, D is TRBD2 (6 bases). The CDR3 covers 15 residues. V gave up 1 base and J gave up 7 bases, with 15 bases separating them. Germline V CDR1 and CDR2: SGHRS, YFSETQ. Here the CDR3 DNA reads TGCGCCAGCAGCTTGTACTCGGGAGTGGGGAATGAGCAGTTCTTC. This translates into CASSLYSGVGNEQFF.

CDR3 in DNA: TGTGCCACCCCAGGGGCGGCTAGGTCCTACGAGCAGTACTTC. This codes for CATPGAARSYEQYF. The chain carries TRBV27 and TRBJ2-7; a weak D match, TRBD1 (6 bases). This CDR3 comprises 14 residues. The V and J ends lost 10 bases and 1 base respectively, with 17 bases between them. Germline V gene data show CDR1 as MNHEY and CDR2 as SMNVEV (reference sequence).

This chain connects TRBV19 to TRBJ2-7, with TRBD2 identical over 8 bases. Germline V lookup: CDR1 LNHDA, CDR2 SQIVND (reference sequence). V shed 4 bases and J 6 bases; nucleotides not matched to a gene: 17. The CDR3 is made up of 17 amino acids. CDR3 nucleotide sequence: TGTGCCAGTAGTAAGCTTCTGCCCAGCGGGAGATCGGGCGAGCAGTACTTC. Residues: CASSKLLPSGRSGEQYF.

The rearrangement joins TRBV19 to TRBJ2-1; D is ambiguous. There are 16 residues in the CDR3. The V gene's germline CDR1 is LNHDA and CDR2 SQIVND (reference sequence). V lost 2 bases and J 2 bases, leaving 13 bases between the germline ends. This CDR3 reads CASSINSAAAYNEQFF. In nucleotides, the CDR3 is TGTGCCAGTAGTATAAATTCGGCGGCGGCCTACAATGAGCAGTTCTTC.

Only one count was recorded for this clone. The gene calls are TRBV29-1 and TRBJ1-2; D is perhaps TRBD1 (6 bases). The V gene lost 0 bases and the J gene lost 0 bases, with 20 bases spanning the gap. This CDR3 is 18 amino acids long. Per germline, CDR1 SQVTM and CDR2 ANQGSEA. The DNA for the CDR3 is TGCAGCGTTGAAGATCTGATGAGGGGGGCCCTCTCTAACTATGGCTACACCTTC. Amino acid sequence: CSVEDLMRGALSNYGYTF. Supplemented by reference TRBV29-1 and TRBJ1-2, the full variable domain reads SAVISQKPSRDICQRGTSLTIQCQVDSQVTMMFWYRQQPGQSLTLIATANQGSEATYESGFVIDKFPISRPNLTFSTLTVSNMSPEDSSIYLCSVEDLMRGALSNYGYTFGSGTRLTVV.

The rearrangement joins TRBV9 to TRBJ2-1; the match to TRBD2 covers 14 bases. This CDR3 spans 16 amino acids. J lost 9 bases, V lost 2 bases, and 7 bases had no gene match. Germline lookup yields CDR1 SGDLS and CDR2 YYNGEE. CDR3 DNA sequence: TGTGCCAGCAGCGTCGAAGGGACTAGCGGGAGTCGTGAGCAGTTCTTC. This codes for CASSVEGTSGSREQFF.

V is TRBV27 and J is TRBJ2-4; 10 bases map to TRBD2. Looked up from germline, CDR1 is MNHEY and CDR2 is SMNVEV (reference sequence). The CDR3 contains 15 residues. J gave up 7 bases and V 6 bases, and 9 bases lay outside the gene matches. CDR3 bases: TGTGCCAGCAGGGAAGCGGGAGGGCCTGGGAACATTCAGTACTTC. Its protein product is CASREAGGPGNIQYF.